This T cell receptor (beta chain) stems from a study of shared clonotypes between healthy human individuals. Whole-study findings and limits: For naive CD4 cells, 4% to 5% of clonotypes were shared across a handful of donors. Researchers sampled blood only, noting tissue repertoires likely differ.

Generated by immunoSEQ multiplex PCR, the TCRdb table keeps only in-frame clones and is missing some. The sample lists a few million clones, approximately 92% occurring once. Germline V gene sequence: CDR1 MNHNS, CDR2 SASEGT. There are 15 residues in the CDR3. V lost 4 bases and J 4 bases, leaving 16 bases between the germline ends. This clone was detected once. Its antigen is unidentified. The naive CD8 fraction comprised CD45RO-negative cells positively selected for CCR7 and excluded terminally differentiated effector memory CD45RA+ cells. Donors were Caucasian adults residing in Nashville, Tennessee, USA.

The chain carries TRBV6-1 and TRBJ1-2; D unclear. Sequencing input: naive CD8+ T cells from PBMCs. This clonotype originated in a man aged 18 to 30 in good health. Some clones in this sample may be carry-over from other donors' samples. This chain's CDR3 is CASSVEDAGFYGYTF. CDR3 bases: TGTGCCAGCAGTGTAGAGGACGCGGGCTTCTATGGCTACACCTTC.